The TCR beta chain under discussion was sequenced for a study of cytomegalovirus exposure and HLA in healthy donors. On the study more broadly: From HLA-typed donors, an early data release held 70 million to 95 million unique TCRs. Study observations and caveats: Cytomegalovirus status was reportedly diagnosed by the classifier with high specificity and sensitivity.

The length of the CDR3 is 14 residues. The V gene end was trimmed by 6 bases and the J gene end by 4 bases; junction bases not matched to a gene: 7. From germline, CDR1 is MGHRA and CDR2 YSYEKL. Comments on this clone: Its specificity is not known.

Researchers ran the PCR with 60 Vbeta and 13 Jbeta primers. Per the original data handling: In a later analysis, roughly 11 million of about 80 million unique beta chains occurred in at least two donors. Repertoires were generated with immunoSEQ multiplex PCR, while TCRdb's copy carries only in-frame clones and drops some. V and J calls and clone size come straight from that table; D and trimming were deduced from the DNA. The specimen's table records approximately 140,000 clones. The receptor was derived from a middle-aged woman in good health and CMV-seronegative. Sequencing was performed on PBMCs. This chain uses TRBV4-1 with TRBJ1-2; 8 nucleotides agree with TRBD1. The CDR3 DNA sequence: TGCGCCAGCAGAATTCCAGGACAGGGCTATGGCTACACCTTC. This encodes CASRIPGQGYGYTF.